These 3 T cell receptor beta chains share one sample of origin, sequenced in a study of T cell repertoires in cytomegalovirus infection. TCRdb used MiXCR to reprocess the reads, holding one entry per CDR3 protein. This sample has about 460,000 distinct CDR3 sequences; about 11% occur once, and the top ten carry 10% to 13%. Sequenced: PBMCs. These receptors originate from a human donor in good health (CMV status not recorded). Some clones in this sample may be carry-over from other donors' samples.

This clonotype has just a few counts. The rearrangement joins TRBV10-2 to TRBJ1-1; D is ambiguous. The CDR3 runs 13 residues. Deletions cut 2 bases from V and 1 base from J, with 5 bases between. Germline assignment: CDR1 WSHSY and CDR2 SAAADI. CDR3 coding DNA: TGCGCCAGCAGTGAGAGGAAGAACACTGAAGCTTTCTTT. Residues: CASSERKNTEAFF.

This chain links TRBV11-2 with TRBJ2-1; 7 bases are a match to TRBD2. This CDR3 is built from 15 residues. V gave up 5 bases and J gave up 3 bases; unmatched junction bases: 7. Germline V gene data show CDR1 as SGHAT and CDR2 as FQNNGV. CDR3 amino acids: CASSQSSGYYNEQFF. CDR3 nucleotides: TGTGCCAGCAGCCAATCTAGCGGCTACTACAATGAGCAGTTCTTC.

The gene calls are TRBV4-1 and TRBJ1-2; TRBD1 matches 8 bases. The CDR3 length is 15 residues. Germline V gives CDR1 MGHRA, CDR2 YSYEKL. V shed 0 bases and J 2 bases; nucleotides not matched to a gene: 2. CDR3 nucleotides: TGCGCCAGCAGCCAAGAGACAGGGGCGAACTATGGCTACACCTTC. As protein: CASSQETGANYGYTF.